These T cell receptor beta chains were read from a single sample in a study of blood T cell repertoires in COVID-19. Using immunoSEQ multiplex PCR, the repertoire was profiled, and TCRdb retains in-frame clones only, with some absent. This sample yields around 400,000 clones, of which around 87% are seen a single time; approximately 2.4% belongs to the top ten. Input material: peripheral blood. The receptor set was obtained from a woman in her sixties with COVID-19, enrolled during active disease. Each CDR3 is given with its conserved first and last residue. A D gene is named only where the DNA matches it firmly. The listing skips clone size in some rows; elsewhere it reads once, few, many or a size class.

size	V	J	D	DNA	CDR3
.	TRBV6-6	TRBJ2-3	.	TGTGCCAGTCAAGGACTCACAGATACGCAGTATTTT	CASQGLTDTQYF
.	TRBV28	TRBJ2-3	TRBD2	TGTGCCAGCAGTTTAATGGGGGGGACAGATACGCAGTATTTT	CASSLMGGTDTQYF
.	TRBV19	TRBJ1-1	.	TGTGCCAGTACTGGACTAGTTCAAGGGACCTTTGAAGCTTTCTTT	CASTGLVQGTFEAFF
many	TRBV13	TRBJ2-3	TRBD1	TGTGCCAGCAGCAGGGACAGGGGCATTTCTGATACGCAGTATTTT	CASSRDRGISDTQYF
.	TRBV28	TRBJ1-2	.	TGTGCCAGCCTTCCCTCGGGGTACAATGGCTACACCTTC	CASLPSGYNGYTF
once	TRBV12-5	TRBJ2-2	.	TGTGCTAGTGGTGCCTTGGACAAAACCGGGGAGCTGTTTTTT	CASGALDKTGELFF
.	TRBV5-5	TRBJ2-7	TRBD1	TGTGCCAGCAGCCTCCACCCAGGGGGCAGTCCCTGGGACGAGCAGTACTTC	CASSLHPGGSPWDEQYF
.	TRBV7-2	TRBJ1-5	.	TGTGCCAGCAGCTTAAGGCAGGGGAGTCAGCCCCAGCATTTT	CASSLRQGSQPQHF
.	TRBV9	TRBJ1-2	.	TGTGCCAGCAGCGCGGGGGAGGGCCATGGCTACACCTTC	CASSAGEGHGYTF
.	TRBV9	TRBJ2-2	TRBD2	TGTGCCAGCAGCGCTGCCCTATTAGCGGGGGGTGCGAACACCGGGGAGCTGTTTTTT	CASSAALLAGGANTGELFF
.	TRBV5-6	TRBJ2-2	.	TGTGCCAGCAGCGTGAGAGGGTCGGGCCCGCCCGGGGAGCTGTTTTTT	CASSVRGSGPPGELFF